Below, 5 T cell receptor beta chains from the same sample are listed, as sequenced in a study of T cells in localized non-small cell lung cancer. The table came from immunoSEQ multiplex PCR; TCRdb's copy has only in-frame clones and leaves some out. The sample carries approximately 20,000 clones, 89% recorded once. This specimen was peripheral blood, taken before any cancer treatment. These receptors came from a man aged 35-75 years with stage I lung adenocarcinoma.

The count of this clone is one. The chain carries TRBV7-2 and TRBJ2-7; D possibly corresponds to TRBD1 (6 bases). Trimming removed 4 bases from V and 4 bases from J, with 14 bases in between. The germline V gene has CDR1 SGHTA and CDR2 FQGNSA. This CDR3 has 14 amino acids. The DNA for the CDR3 is TGTGCCAGCAGCTCGGACAGCGACCTATACGAGCAGTACTTC. It codes for CASSSDSDLYEQYF.

This chain connects TRBV18 to TRBJ2-3, with D maybe TRBD1 (6 bases). This CDR3 has 15 amino acids. The V gene lost 4 bases and the J gene lost 2 bases, with 13 bases spanning the gap. CDR1 is KGHSH and CDR2 is LQKENI in the germline V gene. CDR3 sequence reads: CASSRSTGATDTQYF. The CDR3 bases are TGTGCCAGCTCACGCTCGACAGGAGCCACAGATACGCAGTATTTT.

Regarding this clone: The junction differs from germline at one of its ends, possibly a read error. Other DNA sequences within the sample encode an identical CDR3. The chain employs TRBV27 and TRBJ2-7; 11 bases fit TRBD1. The CDR3 runs 14 residues. Per the germline V gene, CDR1 is MNHEY and CDR2 is SMNVEV (reference sequence). As DNA, the CDR3 is TGTGCCAGCAGTAAGGACAGGGGGCAACACGAACAGTACTTC. Its protein is CASSKDRGQHEQYF.

V gene TRBV7-2 combines with J gene TRBJ2-3; no firm D call. Trimming removed 3 bases from V and 4 bases from J, with 5 bases in between. Germline CDR1 is SGHTA and CDR2 is FQGNSA. This CDR3 has 12 amino acids. For the CDR3, the DNA is TGTGCCAGCAGCTTTTCCGCAGATACGCAGTATTTT. Translated, it gives CASSFSADTQYF.

The chain employs TRBV27 and TRBJ2-7; tentatively, D is TRBD1 (5 bases). The germline V gene encodes CDR1 MNHEY and CDR2 SMNVEV (reference sequence). The V end was cut by 6 bases, the J end by 4 bases, with 19 bases between. The CDR3 loop spans 15 amino acids. CDR3 region: CASSPRLDRGYEQYF. DNA of the CDR3: TGTGCCAGCAGCCCTAGGCTAGATAGGGGATACGAGCAGTACTTC.